Sequencing of this T cell receptor (beta chain) was carried out in a study of Ad26.COV2.S vaccination and SARS-CoV-2 variants. Study conclusions and caveats: Reported post-vaccination CD8+ and CD4+ T cell responses to spike showed substantial breadth. People given the vaccine had a wider spike-specific TCR breadth than placebo recipients did. Recipients of either vaccine or placebo displayed similar breadth of non-spike TCRs. The TCR-based breadth and depth measures might underestimate overall T cell responses.

CDR1 and CDR2 (germline): LGHNA, YSLEER. The germline V and J ends were trimmed by 0 bases and 5 bases, with 7 bases remaining between them. This CDR3 is built from 13 residues. Remarks on this clone: No antigen is known for it.

The data were produced by immunoSEQ multiplex PCR, yet TCRdb's version contains in-frame clones alone and is incomplete. The table includes under 150,000 clones, about nine tenths detected once. This clonotype was sampled from a human donor who had recovered from COVID-19. This chain links TRBV4-3 with TRBJ1-1, with D unclear. Sequenced material: peripheral blood, taken after recovery from COVID-19. CDR3 nucleotide sequence: TGCGCCAGCAGCCAAGACCCTGGGACTGAAGCTTTCTTT. This gives the protein CASSQDPGTEAFF.